These 15 T cell receptor beta chains share one sample of origin, sequenced in a study of T-cell reconstitution after alpha-beta-depleted transplantation in children listed by TCRdb under 2016. The meaning of the sample's treatment or condition label: allogeneic hematopoietic cell transplantation with graft depleted of TCRalphabeta T cells and CD19 B cells. The method behind the library was PCR. The instrument given in TCRdb is Illumina HiSeq 2500. Molecular barcoding was employed in the preparation of TCR libraries, with unique molecular identifiers being used to normalize TCRbeta repertoire quantification. Using fastp at Q25 and MiXCR, TCRdb reprocessed the public reads and kept productive beta chains. Each entry merges the rows of one CDR3 protein and shows their most common DNA and genes. The table for this sample lists a few hundred thousand distinct CDR3 sequences; approximately 6.9% of them were counted only once. Jointly, the top ten make up roughly 6% of the sample.

This specimen was PBMCs, taken before TCRalphabeta/CD19-depleted stem cell transplant. The receptors derive from a boy aged 2-15 years with acute lymphoblastic leukemia, due to receive a stem cell transplant.

This clonotype was counted only a few times. The genes are TRBV28 and TRBJ1-2, with TRBD1 matching 9 bases. In germline, CDR1 is MDHEN, CDR2 SYDVKM. The CDR3 spans 15 residues. The trim removed 6 bases at V and 3 bases at J, leaving 8 bases unmatched. The CDR3 DNA reads TGTGCCAGCAGATCGGACAGGGGCAAGTACTATGGCTACACCTTC. Encoded protein: CASRSDRGKYYGYTF.

V gene TRBV2 combines with J gene TRBJ2-5; D ambiguous. The CDR3 loop spans 11 amino acids. V lost 7 bases to trimming and J lost 5 bases, with 8 bases between them. The germline CDR1 and CDR2 sequences are SNHLY and FYNNEI. CDR3 residues: CASKVLETQYF. The DNA for the CDR3 is TGTGCCAGCAAGGTGCTCGAGACCCAGTACTTC.

This clonotype was seen repeatedly, ten times or more. The chain recombines TRBV4-3 with TRBJ1-1; D unresolved. Looked up from germline, CDR1 is LGHNA and CDR2 is YSLEER. The ends were cut back, 0 bases at V and 8 bases at J, with 10 bases in the middle. CDR3 length: 13 residues. The DNA for the CDR3 is TGCGCCAGCAGCCAAGAGGGAATACCCGAAGCTTTCTTT. Its protein product is CASSQEGIPEAFF.

This chain connects TRBV7-2 to TRBJ2-5, with D perhaps TRBD2 (5 bases). Germline V CDR1 and CDR2: SGHTA, FQGNSA. V lost 3 bases and J 5 bases, leaving 16 bases between the germline ends. The CDR3 runs to 15 residues. The CDR3 region is CASSFAGEKGETQYF. Written as DNA, the CDR3 is TGTGCCAGCAGCTTCGCCGGGGAGAAAGGGGAGACCCAGTACTTC.

This clonotype showed up many times. This chain connects TRBV9 to TRBJ2-1; weak D call: TRBD2 (6 bases). V gave up 4 bases and J gave up 5 bases, with 13 bases separating them. The CDR3 has 14 amino acids. Germline CDR1 reads SGDLS; CDR2 reads YYNGEE. CDR3 sequence reads: CASSNREPHNEQFF. CDR3 nucleotides: TGTGCCAGCAGCAACCGGGAGCCGCACAATGAGCAGTTCTTC.

This clonotype was picked up many times. The V gene is TRBV7-2, the J gene TRBJ2-7; weak D call: TRBD2 (6 bases). Germline assignment: CDR1 SGHTA and CDR2 FQGNSA. The V end was cut by 7 bases, the J end by 7 bases, with 17 bases between. CDR3 length: 13 residues. Written as DNA, the CDR3 is TGTGCCAGCACCGGGACTCTCCTGGGGGAGCAGTACTTC. The encoded protein is CASTGTLLGEQYF.

This clonotype was seen many times. The chain is built from TRBV5-1 and TRBJ2-1; 11 nucleotides match TRBD2. CDR1 is SGHRS, CDR2 YFSETQ, per germline. The CDR3 consists of 15 residues. V was pared by 4 bases and J by 4 bases, with 4 bases of the junction left unmatched. The CDR3 is CASSGLAGSYNEQFF. CDR3 in DNA: TGCGCCAGCAGCGGACTAGCGGGTTCTTACAATGAGCAGTTCTTC.

This clonotype was counted many times. CDR3 coding DNA: TGCGCCAGCAGCTTGGTATCCCCAACCGGGACAGGGTATTACGAGCAGTACTTC. Protein sequence: CASSLVSPTGTGYYEQYF. This chain links TRBV5-1 with TRBJ2-7; the match to TRBD1 covers 9 bases. After removal of 0 bases from V and 4 bases from J, the junction contained 14 bases not matched to a gene. This CDR3 has 18 residues. Germline V gives CDR1 SGHRS, CDR2 YFSETQ. The variable domain in full, with the rest retrieved from reference TRBV5-1 and TRBJ2-7, is KAGVTQTPRYLIKTRGQQVTLSCSPISGHRSVSWYQQTPGQGLQFLFEYFSETQRNKGNFPGRFSGRQFSNSRSEMNVSTLELGDSALYLCASSLVSPTGTGYYEQYFGPGTRLTVT.

In its sample, this clonotype was seen many times. The CDR3 protein is CASRAGVVNQPQHF. The CDR3 DNA follows: TGTGCCAGCAGGGCGGGGGTTGTCAATCAGCCCCAGCATTTT. The V and J genes are TRBV28 and TRBJ1-5; maybe TRBD1 (5 bases). Germline lookup yields CDR1 MDHEN and CDR2 SYDVKM. CDR3 length equals 14 residues. V was trimmed by 6 bases and J by 3 bases, leaving 12 bases between them.

This clonotype has a count of ten or more. V and J are TRBV20-1 and TRBJ1-1; D is unclear. CDR1 is DFQATT, CDR2 SNEGSKA, per germline (reference sequence). V was pared by 5 bases and J by 6 bases, with 19 bases between. This CDR3 is 14 amino acids long. The chain's CDR3 is CSAPHLVGRAEAFF. The CDR3 region has the DNA TGCAGTGCTCCCCACTTAGTGGGGAGGGCTGAAGCTTTCTTT.

This clonotype was picked up many times. The V and J genes are TRBV28 and TRBJ1-2; no clear D gene. CDR3 length: 16 residues. Germline-derived CDR1 and CDR2 are MDHEN and SYDVKM. Trimming took 6 bases from V and 5 from J, leaving 22 bases between them. CDR3 sequence reads: CASRSLFKWGAYGYTF. The CDR3, as DNA: TGTGCCAGCAGGAGTCTGTTTAAGTGGGGAGCTTATGGCTACACCTTC.

At least ten counts were recorded for this clonotype. The chain joins TRBV3-1 to TRBJ2-2; 8 bases align to TRBD2. The trim removed 6 bases at V and 2 bases at J, leaving 5 bases unmatched. Germline CDR1 reads LGHDT; CDR2 reads YNNKEL (reference sequence). This CDR3 region has 15 residues. CDR3 sequence: CASSPTSGNTGELFF. The CDR3 region has the DNA TGTGCCAGCAGTCCTACTAGCGGTAACACCGGGGAGCTGTTTTTT. The full variable domain, its missing parts supplied by reference TRBV3-1 and TRBJ2-2, is DTAVSQTPKYLVTQMGNDKSIKCEQNLGHDTMYWYKQDSKKFLKIMFSYNNKELIINETVPNRFSPKSPDKAHLNLHINSLELGDSAVYFCASSPTSGNTGELFFGEGSRLTVL.

V and J are TRBV6-2 or TRBV6-3 and TRBJ2-5, with TRBD2 matching over 7 bases. CDR3 size: 16 residues. V gave up 8 bases and J gave up 5 bases; unmatched junction bases: 17. Per germline, CDR1 MNHEY and CDR2 SVGEGT. The CDR3, as DNA: TGTGCCAGCGGCTCAGCGAAAGCGGGACTGGAGGAGACCCAGTACTTC. It yields the protein CASGSAKAGLEETQYF.

Of note for this clonotype: A read error may produce the germline difference seen at one junction end. This rearrangement joins TRBV7-7 to TRBJ2-5; 8 bases agree with TRBD2. CDR3 length: 13 amino acids. Per germline, CDR1 SSHAT and CDR2 FNYEAQ (reference sequence). CDR3 amino acids: CASSSGGFASQYF. CDR3 DNA: TGTGCTAGCAGCTCGGGAGGGTTTGCGTCCCAGTACTTC.

The table lists this clonotype with many counts. The chain couples TRBV10-3 to TRBJ2-2, with TRBD1 identical over 10 bases. The CDR3 is 16 residues long. The V gene's germline CDR1 is ENHRY and CDR2 SYGVKD. The V gene end was trimmed by 9 bases and the J gene end by 1 base; junction bases not matched to a gene: 8. CDR3: CAIDRQGARNTGELFF. CDR3 coding DNA: TGTGCCATTGATAGACAGGGGGCGCGGAACACCGGGGAGCTGTTTTTT.